The T cell receptor beta chain described here comes from a study of cytomegalovirus exposure and HLA in healthy donors (dated by TCRdb to the late 2010s). At the level of the whole study: A later analysis indicated that the 120 or so validation repertoires were generated on the platform also employed for the approximately 700 repertoires of the first cohort. High-throughput TCR immunosequencing, statistical association of individual TCRs with disease status, and machine learning were combined to predict cytomegalovirus infection status. Besides the first cohort of approximately 670 subjects, a separate validation cohort made up of 120 different subjects was used. The study was designed to test whether signatures of past pathogen exposure could be identified by cataloging public T cell receptors.

For this clone: Its antigen remains undetermined. Per-base qualities were not stored, and no clone one base away is much larger. Within the sample, other DNA sequences also encode this same CDR3.

The method was the immunoSEQ multiplex PCR assay. Per the source publication's procedure: A statistical classification framework was built for diagnosing cytomegalovirus status from the catalog of TCR beta chain sequences. TCRdb obtained this table from immuneACCESS and retained in-frame rearrangements with V and J assigned. These tables miss some clones; where compared with another copy, unresolved V genes account for less than half of the shortfall, and the remainder is unexplained. V, J and clone size are taken as reported in that table, and D and trimming were inferred from the DNA itself. Counted in this sample were 57,000 or so clones; about 96% of them appeared once. In total, the top ten clones hold around 0.9% of the sample. The donors were included in the validation cohort of around 120 subjects, a group kept apart from the roughly 700-subject first cohort. The germline V gene specifies SGHTA as CDR1 and FQGTGA as CDR2. The cysteine opens and the phenylalanine closes a CDR3 of 14 amino acids. The retained sequence is limited to the CDR3, 42 bases, with the frame set at the first base. V is reduced by 0 bases and J by 4 bases, leaving a spacing of 9 bases between them.

Results the study describes overall, beyond this receptor: In the study, approximately 160 TCR beta chains were listed as associated with cytomegalovirus. A later analysis lacked HLA typing for the validation cohort, so it scored co-occurrence in that cohort across all 120 repertoires. Most TCR sequences were seen in very few donors, while some public TCRs were found in many individuals. A later analysis found that TCRs clustered in the first cohort also tended to co-occur in the 95 to 150 validation repertoires, with 94% of cluster scores above 0. It was suggested by the authors that the approach could potentially be generalized to other disease states and immunological phenotypes. A few of the identified cytomegalovirus-associated TCR beta chains were confirmed in vitro to be specific for cytomegalovirus antigens. In both the original and validation cohorts, the classifier was reported to diagnose cytomegalovirus status with high specificity and sensitivity.

This clonotype was obtained from a man between 18 and 29 years old in good health and CMV-seronegative. The chain was built from TRBV7-3 and TRBJ1-1; a tentative D match to TRBD1 spans 6 bases. The sample consisted of PBMCs. The base sequence is TGTGCCAGCAGCTTAACCAGGGGTGGCACTGAAGCTTTCTTT. This gives the protein CASSLTRGGTEAFF.